This entry lists 32 T cell receptor beta chains sequenced from one sample in a study of T-cell reconstitution after alpha-beta-depleted transplantation in children. Their specific antigens are unknown. Unique molecular identifiers tagged the TCRbeta library. In TCRdb, the PCR reads were re-called with MiXCR into one record per CDR3 protein. The table shows over 25,000 distinct CDR3 sequences, with around 6.6% occurring only once. Study results and caveats: Several hundred expanded graft clones reportedly supplied alpha-beta T cells about two months after transplant.

The material was peripheral blood, obtained 60 days after TCRalphabeta/CD19-depleted stem cell transplant. These receptors originate from a child younger than two who had a stem cell transplant for acute myeloid leukemia, so the T cells may come from the graft donor.

At least ten counts were recorded for this clonotype. This chain joins TRBV4-3 and TRBJ2-2; perhaps D is TRBD1 or TRBD2 (5 bases each). Trimming took off 0 bases at V and 1 base at J, with 6 bases between the two ends. CDR1 and CDR2 from the germline V gene are LGHNA and YSLEER. The CDR3 has 15 amino acids. CDR3 in DNA: TGCGCCAGCAGCCAAGATGGGGGGAACACCGGGGAGCTGTTTTTT. Translation: CASSQDGGNTGELFF.

The chain links TRBV28 to TRBJ2-5, with D maybe TRBD1 (5 bases). Looked up from germline, CDR1 is MDHEN and CDR2 is SYDVKM. CDR3 size: 12 residues. V was cut by 10 bases and J by 0 bases, with 9 bases left in between. The CDR3 coding sequence is TGTGCCACCATAGGGGACCAAGAGACCCAGTACTTC. It is translated as CATIGDQETQYF.

The J gene is TRBJ1-5, the V gene TRBV7-8; maybe TRBD1 (6 bases). This CDR3 is 16 amino acids long. Germline CDR1 reads SGHVS; CDR2 reads FQNEAQ. Trimming removed 3 bases from V and 1 base from J, with 13 bases in between. CDR3 sequence reads: CASSFRLRGSNQPQHF. The CDR3 DNA is TGTGCCAGCAGCTTCCGCCTCAGGGGAAGCAATCAGCCCCAGCATTTT.

This clonotype has ten or more counts. J is TRBJ1-1 and V is TRBV20-1; D remains ambiguous. This CDR3 is 13 amino acids long. V gave up 5 bases and J gave up 1 base, with 11 bases separating them. The germline V gene has CDR1 DFQATT and CDR2 SNEGSKA (reference sequence). Here the CDR3 DNA reads TGCAGTGCTGCTTGGGAGGGGAACACTGAAGCTTTCTTT. Encoded protein: CSAAWEGNTEAFF.

Only one count was recorded for this clonotype. The J gene is TRBJ2-7, the V gene TRBV7-6; TRBD2 is a possible D gene (5 bases). Trimming took 1 base from V and 6 from J, leaving 13 bases between them. Germline V gene lookup returns CDR1 SGHVS and CDR2 FNYEAQ. The CDR3 contains 14 residues. The CDR3: CASSLGGGSTEQYF. As DNA, the CDR3 is TGTGCCAGCAGCTTAGGAGGAGGCTCTACCGAGCAGTACTTC.

The sample holds many counts of this clonotype. The chain has TRBV11-2 and TRBJ2-3; D not certain. Looked up from germline, CDR1 is SGHAT and CDR2 is FQNNGV. Trimming shortened V by 4 bases and J by 0 bases, and 8 bases separated the two germline ends. This CDR3 has 14 amino acids. The CDR3 is CASSSQTSTDTQYF. As DNA, the CDR3 is TGTGCCAGCAGCTCACAAACTAGCACAGATACGCAGTATTTT.

Many counts were recorded for this clonotype. V usage is TRBV28 and J usage is TRBJ2-3; no firm D call. The germline V and J ends were trimmed by 3 bases and 4 bases, with 8 bases remaining between them. CDR1 and CDR2 from the germline V gene are MDHEN and SYDVKM. The CDR3 spans 13 residues. CDR3 residues: CASSLRVPDTQYF. For the CDR3, the DNA is TGTGCCAGCAGTTTGCGAGTACCAGATACGCAGTATTTT.

The sample holds many counts of this clonotype. The V and J genes are TRBV19 and TRBJ2-7; the match to TRBD1 covers 7 bases. The CDR3 covers 15 residues. V trimming: 3 bases; J trimming: 2 bases; junction bases outside the gene matches: 7. The V gene's germline CDR1 is LNHDA and CDR2 SQIVND (reference sequence). The CDR3 region is CASSISTGRPYEQYF. The CDR3 coding sequence is TGTGCCAGTAGTATCTCGACAGGGCGGCCCTACGAGCAGTACTTC.

This clonotype has a count of ten or more. This chain links TRBV24-1 with TRBJ2-2, with 7 bases matching TRBD1. The germline CDR1 and CDR2 sequences are KGHDR and SFDVKD. The V and J ends lost 1 base and 4 bases, in that order; junction bases with no gene match: 14. This CDR3 has 19 residues. The DNA of the CDR3 is TGTGCCACCAGTGATTTAGAGTTAGGGGGCGAAAGGAGCACCGGGGAGCTGTTTTTT. Residues: CATSDLELGGERSTGELFF.

This clonotype came up many times. The V gene is TRBV4-3, the J gene TRBJ2-5; D is unclear. Germline V gene sequence: CDR1 LGHNA, CDR2 YSLEER. V was pared by 0 bases and J by 5 bases, with 7 bases between. This CDR3 has 13 residues. CDR3 coding DNA: TGCGCCAGCAGCCAAGATGTTTTGGAGACCCAGTACTTC. This translates into CASSQDVLETQYF.

This clonotype appeared many times. The rearrangement links TRBV7-9 to TRBJ2-3; D unclear. Germline CDR1 and CDR2: SEHNR and FQNEAQ (reference sequence). V was trimmed by 0 bases and J by 2 bases, leaving 9 bases between them. This CDR3 region has 15 residues. The CDR3 DNA reads TGTGCCAGCAGCTTAGCAAACAGCTTCACAGATACGCAGTATTTT. Amino acid sequence: CASSLANSFTDTQYF. Using reference TRBV7-9 and TRBJ2-3 for the parts outside the CDR3, the full variable domain is DTGVSQNPRHKITKRGQNVTFRCDPISEHNRLYWYRQTLGQGPEFLTYFQNEAQLEKSRLLSDRFSAERPKGSFSTLEIQRTEQGDSAMYLCASSLANSFTDTQYFGPGTRLTVL.

This clonotype showed up many times. The rearrangement uses TRBV10-3 and TRBJ1-2; a weak D match, TRBD1 (6 bases). The V and J ends lost 6 bases and 1 base respectively, with 12 bases between them. This CDR3 comprises 14 residues. CDR1 is ENHRY and CDR2 is SYGVKD in the germline V gene. The CDR3 reads CAISPGQFNYGYTF. The CDR3 DNA reads TGTGCCATCAGCCCCGGACAGTTTAACTATGGCTACACCTTC.

The sample holds many counts of this clonotype. V usage is TRBV7-8 and J usage is TRBJ2-5; no definite D call. Germline CDR1 SGHVS, CDR2 FQNEAQ. The length of the CDR3 is 11 residues. Between the trimmed V and J ends, which lost 5 bases and 8 bases, there was a span of 9 bases. CDR3 sequence (DNA): TGTGCCAGCAGCCCCGGGCGAACCCAGTACTTC. This translates into CASSPGRTQYF. Combining the CDR3 with reference TRBV7-8 and TRBJ2-5 gives the whole variable domain GAGVSQSPRYKVAKRGQDVALRCDPISGHVSLFWYQQALGQGPEFLTYFQNEAQLDKSGLPSDRFFAERPEGSVSTLKIQRTQQEDSAVYLCASSPGRTQYFGPGTRLLVL.

A word on this clonotype: This may come from a read error, since a much larger clone is one base off. The V call is TRBV27, the J call TRBJ2-2, with D possibly being TRBD1 (5 bases). From germline, CDR1 is MNHEY and CDR2 SMNVEV (reference sequence). This CDR3 contains 15 residues. The CDR3 spells CANSSRRGLDGELFF. The CDR3 coding sequence is TGTGCCAACAGTTCTCGAAGGGGCTTGGACGGGGAGCTGTTTTTT.

This clonotype was seen at least ten times. The chain uses TRBV20-1 and TRBJ2-3; D is perhaps TRBD2 (5 bases). The V and J ends lost 0 bases and 4 bases respectively, with 11 bases between them. Germline V gene sequence: CDR1 DFQATT, CDR2 SNEGSKA (reference sequence). This CDR3 comprises 14 residues. CDR3 sequence reads: CSARDIGGPDTQYF. DNA for the CDR3: TGCAGTGCTAGAGATATTGGAGGCCCAGATACGCAGTATTTT.

This clonotype was detected many times. The chain carries TRBV7-9 and TRBJ2-7, with 10 bases matching TRBD1. The length of the CDR3 is 14 residues. V dropped 5 bases and J dropped 4; count of bases not matched to a gene: 5. The germline V gene encodes CDR1 SEHNR and CDR2 FQNEAQ (reference sequence). CDR3 protein: CASSVGQGKYEQYF. The CDR3 DNA reads as TGTGCCAGCAGCGTGGGACAGGGGAAGTACGAGCAGTACTTC.

This clonotype has ten or more counts. The chain recombines TRBV7-6 with TRBJ1-2; D is possibly TRBD1 (6 bases). The CDR3 is made up of 12 amino acids. The V and J ends lost 10 bases and 3 bases respectively, with 12 bases between them. Germline V CDR1 and CDR2: SGHVS, FNYEAQ. CDR3 sequence: CAISDRDYGYTF. Written as DNA, the CDR3 is TGTGCCATCTCGGACAGAGACTATGGCTACACCTTC.

This clonotype was picked up many times. This sequence joins TRBV13 and TRBJ1-6; 7 bases map to TRBD1. With 8 bases clipped from V and 7 bases from J, the junction kept 11 bases outside the gene matches. The CDR3 is 15 amino acids. Germline CDR1 and CDR2: PRHDT and FYEKMQ (reference sequence). Here the CDR3 DNA reads TGTGCCAGCGCAAACATACAGGGGAGGAATTCACCCCTCCACTTT. This encodes CASANIQGRNSPLHF.

This clonotype was counted ten times or more. V usage is TRBV4-3 and J usage is TRBJ2-5; 7 bases are shared with TRBD2. After removal of 0 bases from V and 5 bases from J, the junction contained 3 bases not matched to a gene. The CDR3 covers 14 residues. In germline, CDR1 is LGHNA, CDR2 YSLEER. CDR3 sequence (DNA): TGCGCCAGCAGCCAAGATGGGAGGGTGGAGACCCAGTACTTC. This codes for CASSQDGRVETQYF.

At least ten counts were recorded for this clonotype. The V gene is TRBV29-1, the J gene TRBJ2-2; 8 bases are shared with TRBD2. This CDR3 is built from 13 residues. In germline, CDR1 is SQVTM, CDR2 ANQGSEA. The junction had 7 bases not matched to a gene; V was cut back by 7 bases and J by 6 bases. CDR3 residues: CSAPGLVAGELFF. In DNA, the CDR3 is TGCAGCGCCCCGGGACTAGTGGCCGGGGAGCTGTTTTTT.

This clonotype was counted at least ten times. This sequence joins TRBV12-3 or TRBV12-4 and TRBJ1-2, with TRBD1 as a possible D gene (5 bases). The CDR3 covers 14 residues. V was shortened by 6 bases and J by 1 base, with 12 bases between the two germline ends. The CDR3 loop reads CASSRQTYNYGYTF. The CDR3 nucleotides read TGTGCCAGCAGCCGACAGACTTATAACTATGGCTACACCTTC.

This clonotype has a count of ten or more. The chain has TRBV11-2 and TRBJ2-3, with 10 bases identical to TRBD2. The length of the CDR3 is 17 residues. Per the germline V gene, CDR1 is SGHAT and CDR2 is FQNNGV. V was pared by 0 bases and J by 7 bases, with 10 bases of the junction left unmatched. DNA of the CDR3: TGTGCCAGCAGCTTAGATTATTCTAGCGGGAGATGGAATACGCAGTATTTT. Translating it yields CASSLDYSSGRWNTQYF. The entire variable domain, with the rest obtained from reference TRBV11-2 and TRBJ2-3, is as follows: EAGVAQSPRYKIIEKRQSVAFWCNPISGHATLYWYQQILGQGPKLLIQFQNNGVVDDSQLPKDRFSAERLKGVDSTLKIQPAKLEDSAVYLCASSLDYSSGRWNTQYFGPGTRLTVL.

This clonotype has at least ten counts. This chain uses TRBV5-6 with TRBJ1-5; weak D call: TRBD1 (5 bases). Between the trimmed V and J ends, which lost 4 bases and 4 bases, there was a span of 9 bases. The germline V gene has CDR1 SGHDT and CDR2 YYEEEE. CDR3 length: 13 amino acids. The CDR3 sequence: CASSAGVNQPQHF. CDR3 sequence (DNA): TGTGCCAGCAGCGCGGGGGTTAATCAGCCCCAGCATTTT. The full variable domain, completed using reference TRBV5-6 and TRBJ1-5, is DAGVTQSPTHLIKTRGQQVTLRCSPKSGHDTVSWYQQALGQGPQFIFQYYEEEERQRGNFPDRFSGHQFPNYSSELNVNALLLGDSALYLCASSAGVNQPQHFGDGTRLSIL.

This clonotype has just a few counts. The V gene is TRBV28, the J gene TRBJ2-3, with 13 nucleotides matching TRBD2. CDR3 length: 15 residues. Germline CDR1 and CDR2: MDHEN and SYDVKM. Trimming took 5 bases from V and 5 from J; bases not matched to a gene: 4. The CDR3 region is CASSLGLAGRDTQYF. The CDR3 nucleotides are TGTGCCAGCAGTCTGGGACTAGCGGGAAGAGATACGCAGTATTTT. The whole variable domain, remainder taken from reference TRBV28 and TRBJ2-3, is DVKVTQSSRYLVKRTGEKVFLECVQDMDHENMFWYRQDPGLGLRLIYFSYDVKMKEKGDIPEGYSVSREKKERFSLILESASTNQTSMYLCASSLGLAGRDTQYFGPGTRLTVL.

This clonotype was seen many times. The gene calls are TRBV4-3 and TRBJ1-4, with D unresolved. Per germline, CDR1 LGHNA and CDR2 YSLEER. The CDR3 runs 18 residues. The V and J ends lost 1 base and 6 bases respectively, with 21 bases between them. CDR3 region: CASSQGLVTAGAYEKLFF. DNA for the CDR3: TGCGCCAGCAGCCAAGGGCTTGTAACCGCGGGTGCTTATGAAAAACTGTTTTTT.

This clonotype was counted between two and nine times. The V and J genes are TRBV4-3 and TRBJ2-3, with 14 bases aligning to TRBD2. This CDR3 region has 18 residues. Germline-derived CDR1 and CDR2 are LGHNA and YSLEER. Trimming at V came to 0 bases and at J to 4 bases, leaving 6 bases not matched to a gene. The CDR3 protein is CASSQEGRLAGGPDTQYF. The CDR3 coding sequence is TGCGCCAGCAGCCAAGAAGGGCGACTAGCGGGAGGGCCAGATACGCAGTATTTT.

This clonotype was observed at least ten times. The chain uses TRBV6-5 and TRBJ2-2; 11 bases line up with TRBD2. From germline, CDR1 is MNHEY and CDR2 SVGAGI. V was pared by 0 bases and J by 5 bases, with 8 bases of the junction left unmatched. The CDR3 length is 18 residues. Written as DNA, the CDR3 is TGTGCCAGCAGTTACTCGAATATAGCGGGGGGGGGAACCGGGGAGCTGTTTTTT. Its protein is CASSYSNIAGGGTGELFF.

This clonotype was seen ten or more times. The chain carries TRBV7-4 and TRBJ1-4; D gene ambiguous. Trimming took 1 base from V and 2 from J, leaving 5 bases between them. CDR3 length: 14 residues. CDR1 and CDR2 (germline): SGHVT, SQSDAQ. The CDR3 nucleotides are TGTGCCAGCAGCTTAGAGGTCACTAATGAAAAACTGTTTTTT. Amino acids: CASSLEVTNEKLFF.

This clonotype was recorded many times. This chain connects TRBV6-1 to TRBJ1-6; no firm D call. Germline V lookup: CDR1 MNHNS, CDR2 SASEGT. V was cut by 1 base and J by 3 bases, with 16 bases left in between. The CDR3 covers 18 residues. CDR3 in amino acids: CASSEGMVRVFYNSPLHF. The CDR3 DNA follows: TGTGCCAGCAGTGAAGGAATGGTTAGGGTTTTCTATAATTCACCCCTCCACTTT.

By frequency in the sample, this clonotype is medium-sized (0.01 to 0.1%). V usage is TRBV28 and J usage is TRBJ2-3; 8 nucleotides align to TRBD2. The junction had 5 bases not matched to a gene; V was cut back by 8 bases and J by 1 base. CDR1 is MDHEN and CDR2 is SYDVKM in the germline V gene. This CDR3 contains 14 residues. CDR3 DNA: TGTGCCAGCGGGACTAGTTTTGGCACAGATACGCAGTATTTT. This encodes CASGTSFGTDTQYF.

This clonotype was seen many times. The J gene is TRBJ1-5, the V gene TRBV5-1, with a weak D call TRBD1 (6 bases). The CDR3 loop spans 15 amino acids. Germline loops: CDR1 SGHRS, CDR2 YFSETQ. Trimming removed 2 bases at V and 5 bases at J, with 14 bases between. The CDR3 here is CASSFLPQGDQPQHF. As DNA, the CDR3 is TGCGCCAGCAGCTTTCTTCCACAGGGAGATCAGCCCCAGCATTTT.

In this sample, this clonotype turned up many times. The gene calls are TRBV15 and TRBJ2-7; 11 nucleotides agree with TRBD1. The CDR3 has 13 residues. V was clipped by 3 bases and J by 10 bases; unmatched bases: 5. In germline, CDR1 is LNHNV, CDR2 YYDKDF (reference sequence). CDR3 coding DNA: TGTGCCACCAGCAGGGACAGGGGGCTTAGACAGTACTTC. Translating it yields CATSRDRGLRQYF.